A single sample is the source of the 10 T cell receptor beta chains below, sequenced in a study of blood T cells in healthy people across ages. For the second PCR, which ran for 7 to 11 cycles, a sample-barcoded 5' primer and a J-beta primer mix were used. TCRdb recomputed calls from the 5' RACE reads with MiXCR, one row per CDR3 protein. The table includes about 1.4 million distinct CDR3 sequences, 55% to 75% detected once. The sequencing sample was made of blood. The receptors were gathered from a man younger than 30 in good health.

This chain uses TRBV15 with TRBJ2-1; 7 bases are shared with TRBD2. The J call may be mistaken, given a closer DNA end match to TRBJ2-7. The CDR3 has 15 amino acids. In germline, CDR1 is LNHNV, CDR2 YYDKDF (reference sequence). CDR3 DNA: TGTGCCACCAGCAGAGATCTAGCGGTCCCCTACGAGCAGTACTTC. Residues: CATSRDLAVPYEQYF.

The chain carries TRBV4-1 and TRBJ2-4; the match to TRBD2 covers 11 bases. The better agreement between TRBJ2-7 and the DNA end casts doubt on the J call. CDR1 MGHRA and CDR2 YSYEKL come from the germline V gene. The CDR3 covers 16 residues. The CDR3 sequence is CASSQTSGAGNYEQYF. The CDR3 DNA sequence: TGCGCCAGCAGCCAGACTAGCGGGGCCGGGAACTACGAGCAGTACTTC.

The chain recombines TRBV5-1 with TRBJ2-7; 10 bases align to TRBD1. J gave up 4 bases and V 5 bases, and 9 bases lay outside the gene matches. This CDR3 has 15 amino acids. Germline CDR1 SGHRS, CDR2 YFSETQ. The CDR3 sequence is CASSPVGQGLYEQYF. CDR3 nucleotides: TGCGCCAGCAGTCCGGTGGGACAGGGGTTGTACGAGCAGTACTTC.

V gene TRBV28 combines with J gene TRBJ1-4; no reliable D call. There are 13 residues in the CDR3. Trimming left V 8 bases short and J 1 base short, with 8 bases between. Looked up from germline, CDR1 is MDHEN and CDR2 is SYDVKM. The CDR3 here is CASVLGTNEKLFF. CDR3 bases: TGTGCCAGCGTTCTCGGAACTAATGAAAAACTGTTTTTT.

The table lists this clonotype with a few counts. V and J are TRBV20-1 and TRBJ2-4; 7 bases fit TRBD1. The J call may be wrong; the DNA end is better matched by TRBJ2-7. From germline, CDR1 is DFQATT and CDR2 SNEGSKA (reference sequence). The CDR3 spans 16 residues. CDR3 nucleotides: TGCAGTGCTAAATTACTTACGACAGGGCGGACCTACGAGCAGTACTTC. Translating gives CSAKLLTTGRTYEQYF.

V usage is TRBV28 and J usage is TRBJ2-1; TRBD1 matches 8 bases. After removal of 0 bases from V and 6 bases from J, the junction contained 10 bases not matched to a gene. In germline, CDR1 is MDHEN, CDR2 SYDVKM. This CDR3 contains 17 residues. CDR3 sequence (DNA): TGTGCCAGCAGTTTATGGAGAGCCCCGGGACAGGCCAATGAGCAGTTCTTC. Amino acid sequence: CASSLWRAPGQANEQFF. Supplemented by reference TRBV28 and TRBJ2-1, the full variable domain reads DVKVTQSSRYLVKRTGEKVFLECVQDMDHENMFWYRQDPGLGLRLIYFSYDVKMKEKGDIPEGYSVSREKKERFSLILESASTNQTSMYLCASSLWRAPGQANEQFFGPGTRLTVL.

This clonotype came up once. CDR3 amino acids: CASSLDGGDPYNEQYF. As DNA, the CDR3 is TGTGCCAGCAGCTTAGATGGCGGGGACCCCTACAATGAGCAGTACTTC. The V and J genes are TRBV7-6 and TRBJ2-5; D is possibly TRBD2 (6 bases). Between the trimmed V and J ends, which lost 1 base and 11 bases, there was a span of 23 bases. Germline assignment: CDR1 SGHVS and CDR2 FNYEAQ. The CDR3 covers 16 residues. Using reference TRBV7-6 and TRBJ2-5 for the parts outside the CDR3, the full variable domain is GAGVSQSPRYKVTKRGQDVALRCDPISGHVSLYWYRQALGQGPEFLTYFNYEAQQDKSGLPNDRFSAERPEGSISTLTIQRTEQRDSAMYRCASSLDGGDPYNEQYFGPGTRLLVL.

CDR3 amino acids: CSARDRVALYNEQFF. The CDR3 DNA is TGCAGTGCTAGAGATCGGGTAGCGTTGTACAATGAGCAGTTCTTC. The rearrangement uses TRBV20-1 and TRBJ2-1; perhaps TRBD2 as D (5 bases). The germline gives CDR1 DFQATT, CDR2 SNEGSKA (reference sequence). This CDR3 is built from 15 residues. Trimming left V 0 bases short and J 4 bases short, with 13 bases between.

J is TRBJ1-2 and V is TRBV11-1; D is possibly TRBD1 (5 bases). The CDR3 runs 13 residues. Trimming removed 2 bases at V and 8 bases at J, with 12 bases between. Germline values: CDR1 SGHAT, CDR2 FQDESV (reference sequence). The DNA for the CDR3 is TGTGCCAGCAGCTTATCTGGGGGAGAGGGCTACACCTTC. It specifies CASSLSGGEGYTF.

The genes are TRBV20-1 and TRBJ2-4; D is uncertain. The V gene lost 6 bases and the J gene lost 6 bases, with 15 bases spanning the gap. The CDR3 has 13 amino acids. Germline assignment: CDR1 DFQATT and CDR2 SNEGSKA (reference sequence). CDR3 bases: TGCAGTGCCACGGCCCAAGGACCAAACATTCAGTACTTC. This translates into CSATAQGPNIQYF.